This TCR beta chain is from a study of T cells in Graves' hyperthyroidism and ophthalmopathy. Overall study results and limits: Model output signaled ophthalmopathy a median approximately six months ahead of onset. Blood held most thyroid clonotypes expanded above 0.001 frequency.

As to this clonotype: As yet, its antigen is unknown.

Regions amplified from RNA transcripts were the TCR beta CDR3 regions. First-round RT-PCR targeting the TCR CDR3 was performed with the HTBI primer set. From the multiplex PCR reads, TCRdb called clonotypes with MiXCR, one entry per CDR3 protein. This table has 620,000 or so distinct CDR3 sequences, about 14% appearing once. Fresh 10 ml peripheral blood yielded PBMCs. The CDR3 is 15 residues long. Germline V lookup: CDR1 MDHEN, CDR2 SYDVKM. Trimming cost V 3 bases and J 1 base; bases outside gene matches: 5. The sequence was obtained from a woman in her forties or fifties with Graves' ophthalmopathy. The sequenced sample consisted of blood. V usage is TRBV28 and J usage is TRBJ2-7; 8 bases fit TRBD1. CDR3 in amino acids: CASSFRGQVSYEQYF. The CDR3, as DNA: TGTGCCAGCAGTTTCCGGGGACAGGTATCCTACGAGCAGTACTTC.